Presented here are 23 T cell receptor beta chains from one specimen sequenced in a study of T cell responses to AZD1222 COVID-19 vaccine. The repertoire was sequenced with immunoSEQ multiplex PCR; TCRdb's copy has only in-frame clones and lacks some. The table has some 150,000 clones, about 81% seen once; the top ten hold approximately 4%. Sample: peripheral blood, taken on day 0 of MenACWY control vaccination. The origin of the receptors is an adult in good health.

This clone appeared once. The chain combines TRBV30 with TRBJ1-6; D unresolved. V dropped 1 base and J dropped 4 bases, with 5 bases sitting between them. The germline gives CDR1 GTSNPN, CDR2 SVGIG (reference sequence). This CDR3 has 13 amino acids. The CDR3 DNA sequence: TGTGCCTGGAGTGGCAGTTATAATTCACCCCTCCACTTT. Its translation is CAWSGSYNSPLHF.

This chain joins TRBV7-9 and TRBJ1-3; D ambiguous. The length of the CDR3 is 14 residues. V was clipped by 3 bases and J by 9 bases, with 15 bases between them. The germline gives CDR1 SEHNR, CDR2 FQNEAQ (reference sequence). The CDR3 here is CASSFGRNPGTIYF. In DNA form, the CDR3 reads TGTGCCAGCAGCTTCGGCCGAAACCCAGGCACCATATATTTT.

The V and J genes are TRBV10-1 and TRBJ2-3; 8 positions match TRBD2. Germline V gene data show CDR1 as WNHNN and CDR2 as SYGVQD (reference sequence). The V gene end was trimmed by 8 bases and the J gene end by 3 bases; junction bases not matched to a gene: 10. The CDR3 is 15 residues long. The CDR3 loop reads CASSGGEEGTDTQYF. The CDR3 DNA is TGCGCCAGCTCGGGAGGGGAGGAGGGTACAGATACGCAGTATTTT.

The chain combines TRBV25-1 with TRBJ1-6; D gene ambiguous. Trimming removed 7 bases from V and 0 bases from J, with 4 bases in between. The CDR3 runs to 13 residues. CDR1 and CDR2 from the germline V gene are MGHDK and SYGVNS. This CDR3 is CASTSSYNSPLHF. CDR3 DNA: TGTGCCAGCACCAGCTCCTATAATTCACCCCTCCACTTT.

The chain joins TRBV5-8 to TRBJ1-5; TRBD1 matches at 8 bases. CDR1 and CDR2 from the germline V gene are SGHTS and YDEGEE. The CDR3 extends over 17 amino acids. The trim removed 1 base at V and 1 base at J, leaving 7 bases unmatched. CDR3: CASSLFTGGLSNQPQHF. CDR3 sequence (DNA): TGTGCCAGCAGCTTGTTTACAGGGGGGTTGAGCAATCAGCCCCAGCATTTT.

The V and J genes are TRBV7-9 and TRBJ1-1; no clear D gene. V gave up 4 bases and J gave up 10 bases, with 16 bases separating them. CDR1 SEHNR and CDR2 FQNEAQ come from the germline V gene (reference sequence). There are 13 residues in the CDR3. The CDR3 DNA is TGTGCCAGCAGCTCTTATCCCCGAGGTGCAGCTTTCTTT. Encoded protein: CASSSYPRGAAFF.

The rearrangement uses TRBV4-1 and TRBJ2-1; TRBD2 is a possible D gene (6 bases). This CDR3 has 15 amino acids. From germline, CDR1 is MGHRA and CDR2 YSYEKL. Trimming took off 4 bases at V and 0 bases at J, with 10 bases between the two ends. CDR3 amino acids: CASSREEPSYNEQFF. CDR3 sequence (DNA): TGCGCCAGCAGCCGGGAGGAGCCCTCCTACAATGAGCAGTTCTTC.

The chain couples TRBV5-1 to TRBJ2-7; 10 nucleotides agree with TRBD2. V shed 4 bases, J shed 4 bases, and the junction held 11 bases outside the gene matches. The germline CDR1 and CDR2 sequences are SGHRS and YFSETQ. CDR3 length equals 16 residues. The CDR3 region is CASSPTSGPTGYEQYF. CDR3 DNA: TGCGCCAGCAGCCCGACTAGCGGGCCGACTGGGTACGAGCAGTACTTC.

The chain is built from TRBV4-1 and TRBJ1-4; D not resolved. V lost 1 base to trimming and J lost 6 bases, with 15 bases between them. Germline V gives CDR1 MGHRA, CDR2 YSYEKL. The CDR3 is 16 residues long. DNA for the CDR3: TGCGCCAGCAGCCAAGGGACGGCAAATACCTATGAAAAACTGTTTTTT. Amino acid sequence: CASSQGTANTYEKLFF.

Comments on this clone: A read error may account for a junction end that differs from germline. The V gene is TRBV14, the J gene TRBJ2-7; TRBD2 matches 9 bases. CDR1 is SGHDN and CDR2 is FVKESK in the germline V gene. The CDR3 extends over 12 amino acids. The CDR3 is CASSPGLAHVSF. CDR3 DNA: TGTGCCAGCAGCCCCGGACTAGCGCACGTTTCTTTC.

The rearrangement joins TRBV18 to TRBJ1-1, with 7 bases aligning to TRBD1. Germline V CDR1 and CDR2: KGHSH, LQKENI. This CDR3 spans 15 amino acids. V dropped 7 bases and J dropped 1; count of bases not matched to a gene: 9. This CDR3 is CASFLQGPTNTEAFF. CDR3 sequence (DNA): TGTGCCAGCTTTCTACAGGGGCCTACGAACACTGAAGCTTTCTTT.

CDR3 sequence: CASSLTDPQQYF. CDR3 DNA sequence: TGTGCCAGCAGCTTAACCGACCCTCAGCAGTACTTC. The gene calls are TRBV7-9 and TRBJ2-7; D is undetermined. The V and J ends lost 2 bases and 8 bases respectively, with 10 bases between them. CDR1 and CDR2 from the germline V gene are SEHNR and FQNEAQ (reference sequence). The CDR3 contains 12 residues. Combining the CDR3 with reference TRBV7-9 and TRBJ2-7 gives the whole variable domain DTGVSQNPRHKITKRGQNVTFRCDPISEHNRLYWYRQTLGQGPEFLTYFQNEAQLEKSRLLSDRFSAERPKGSFSTLEIQRTEQGDSAMYLCASSLTDPQQYFGPGTRLTVT.

The V and J genes are TRBV7-9 and TRBJ1-5, with 8 positions matching TRBD1. From germline, CDR1 is SEHNR and CDR2 FQNEAQ (reference sequence). V lost 1 base to trimming and J lost 0 bases; unmatched junction nucleotides: 5. This CDR3 is built from 17 residues. The CDR3 nucleotides read TGTGCCAGCAGCTTAGGAGGGACAGGATCTAGCAATCAGCCCCAGCATTTT. Protein product: CASSLGGTGSSNQPQHF.

V is TRBV27 and J is TRBJ2-1; tentatively, D is TRBD2 (6 bases). The CDR3 spans 15 residues. V shed 2 bases and J shed 5 bases, with 13 bases lying between them. CDR1 is MNHEY and CDR2 is SMNVEV in the germline V gene (reference sequence). The CDR3 loop is CASSLKAWRDNEQFF. As DNA, the CDR3 is TGTGCCAGCAGTTTAAAAGCCTGGAGGGACAATGAGCAGTTCTTC.

The J gene is TRBJ1-4, the V gene TRBV27, with 7 nucleotides matching TRBD1. Germline trimming cut 6 bases from V and 0 bases from J; bases unmatched to any gene: 10. CDR1 is MNHEY and CDR2 is SMNVEV in the germline V gene (reference sequence). The CDR3 is made up of 17 amino acids. In DNA form, the CDR3 reads TGTGCCAGCAGCACCGACAGGGTTGGTCCAACTAATGAAAAACTGTTTTTT. Translated: CASSTDRVGPTNEKLFF.

This clone was picked up one time. The rearrangement joins TRBV5-6 to TRBJ1-2; D remains unclear. V lost 4 bases, J lost 5 bases, and 15 bases lay in between. CDR1 is SGHDT and CDR2 is YYEEEE in the germline V gene. The CDR3 contains 14 residues. The CDR3 nucleotides read TGTGCCAGCAGCCCCCGGGAGCGGAGGTATGGCTACACCTTC. This sequence encodes CASSPRERRYGYTF.

This clone was seen just once. This rearrangement joins TRBV6-6 to TRBJ1-2; D possibly corresponds to TRBD1 (6 bases). With 6 bases removed from V and 10 bases from J, the gap between germline ends came to 12 bases. Germline values: CDR1 MNHNY, CDR2 SVGAGI (reference sequence). There are 11 residues in the CDR3. DNA of the CDR3: TGTGCCAGCAGCCTCGACAGGACCTACACCTTC. It is translated as CASSLDRTYTF.

V gene TRBV5-1 combines with J gene TRBJ1-1; D unclear. Germline CDR1 is SGHRS and CDR2 is YFSETQ. The CDR3 has 13 amino acids. V shed 3 bases and J shed 7 bases, with 13 bases lying between them. The CDR3 here is CASSSGLSGEAFF. Written as DNA, the CDR3 is TGCGCCAGCAGCTCAGGATTATCGGGTGAAGCTTTCTTT.

The chain is built from TRBV5-8 and TRBJ1-2; 8 bases are a match to TRBD1. V lost 4 bases to trimming and J lost 4 bases; unmatched junction nucleotides: 15. The CDR3 spans 17 residues. Germline values: CDR1 SGHTS, CDR2 YDEGEE. CDR3 DNA: TGTGCCAGCAGCCTCCACAGGGGGAGTTATCTTGGCTATGGCTACACCTTC. The encoded protein is CASSLHRGSYLGYGYTF.

The chain employs TRBV9 and TRBJ2-2; 9 nucleotides agree with TRBD1. The CDR3 runs to 20 residues. Germline V gene lookup returns CDR1 SGDLS and CDR2 YYNGEE. Germline trimming cut 2 bases from V and 0 bases from J; bases unmatched to any gene: 14. The CDR3 is CASSVTQGARGGANTGELFF. CDR3 nucleotide sequence: TGTGCCAGCAGCGTCACACAGGGGGCGCGAGGGGGAGCGAACACCGGGGAGCTGTTTTTT. The variable domain in full, with the rest retrieved from reference TRBV9 and TRBJ2-2, is DSGVTQTPKHLITATGQRVTLRCSPRSGDLSVYWYQQSLDQGLQFLIQYYNGEERAKGNILERFSAQQFPDLHSELNLSSLELGDSALYFCASSVTQGARGGANTGELFFGEGSRLTVL.

This clone was observed a single time. The V and J genes are TRBV6-1 and TRBJ1-2; 7 bases fit TRBD1. V dropped 3 bases and J dropped 8; count of bases not matched to a gene: 6. CDR3 length: 13 residues. Germline CDR1 is MNHNS and CDR2 is SASEGT. The CDR3 nucleotides read TGTGCCAGCAGTGACCGACAGGGATACGGCTACACCTTC. As protein: CASSDRQGYGYTF.

The chain combines TRBV6-5 with TRBJ2-7; possibly TRBD1 for D (6 bases). There are 14 residues in the CDR3. Germline CDR1 is MNHEY and CDR2 is SVGAGI. Trimming took off 6 bases at V and 0 bases at J, with 12 bases between the two ends. The DNA of the CDR3 is TGTGCCAGCAGACCAGGGGCCGTCTCCTACGAGCAGTACTTC. It translates to CASRPGAVSYEQYF.

The chain carries TRBV30 and TRBJ2-3; 11 bases are a match to TRBD1. Germline assignment: CDR1 GTSNPN and CDR2 SVGIG (reference sequence). V shed 3 bases and J 2 bases; nucleotides not matched to a gene: 7. The CDR3 spans 16 residues. This CDR3 reads CAWSPGTGGFTDTQYF. The CDR3, as DNA: TGTGCCTGGAGCCCCGGGACAGGGGGATTCACAGATACGCAGTATTTT.